One sample yielded the 14 T cell receptor beta chains listed below, sequenced in a study of vaccination and CD4 T cells after COVID-19. The antigens of these receptors remain unknown. Scientists ran DNA taken from cultured CD4+ T cells through the Oncomine TCR Beta short-read assay for sequencing. Each CDR3 protein is one row after TCRdb ran MiXCR on the PCR reads. The sample shows 7,000 to 7,500 distinct CDR3 sequences, around 33% of them seen only once. Sample treatment: approximately nine-day PBMC culture with coronavirus spike peptide pools or control peptides (ViraFEST assay). Gathering of the CD4+ T cells, from the unexposed donor, took place before the COVID-19 pandemic (2011-2018). The material sequenced was CD4+ T cells from blood, cultured in vitro. These receptors were collected from a human donor in good health.

The rearrangement uses TRBV5-1 and TRBJ2-5; tentatively, D is TRBD1 or TRBD2 (5 bases each). The CDR3 sequence is 13 residues long. V lost 0 bases and J lost 5, with 8 bases in between. Germline V gene sequence: CDR1 SGHRS, CDR2 YFSETQ. The CDR3 sequence: CASSLGRDETQYF. The CDR3 DNA reads TGCGCCAGCAGCTTGGGCAGGGACGAGACCCAGTACTTC.

The genes are TRBV9 and TRBJ1-1; tentatively, D is TRBD1 (6 bases). This CDR3 contains 14 residues. From germline, CDR1 is SGDLS and CDR2 YYNGEE. V was trimmed by 3 bases and J by 0 bases, leaving 9 bases between them. CDR3 amino acids: CASSGGGMNTEAFF. Here the CDR3 DNA reads TGTGCCAGCAGCGGGGGGGGCATGAACACTGAAGCTTTCTTT. Using reference TRBV9 and TRBJ1-1 for the parts outside the CDR3, the full variable domain is DSGVTQTPKHLITATGQRVTLRCSPRSGDLSVYWYQQSLDQGLQFLIQYYNGEERAKGNILERFSAQQFPDLHSELNLSSLELGDSALYFCASSGGGMNTEAFFGQGTRLTVV.

As DNA, the CDR3 is TGTGCCAGCAGCACCCCGGCTAGCGGGGGGTATGAGGAGACCCAGTACTTC. Encoded protein: CASSTPASGGYEETQYF. The V and J genes are TRBV5-4 and TRBJ2-5; 11 nucleotides align to TRBD2. V dropped 4 bases and J dropped 5; count of bases not matched to a gene: 13. Germline V gives CDR1 SGHNT, CDR2 YYREEE (reference sequence). The CDR3 consists of 17 residues.

CDR3 residues: CASSLRYTEAFF. CDR3 nucleotide sequence: TGTGCCAGCAGTTTAAGGTACACTGAAGCTTTCTTT. V gene TRBV28 combines with J gene TRBJ1-1; D gene unclear. This CDR3 is built from 12 residues. The V gene lost 2 bases and the J gene lost 3 bases, with 4 bases spanning the gap. CDR1 MDHEN and CDR2 SYDVKM come from the germline V gene.

The rearrangement uses TRBV6-5 and TRBJ1-2, with TRBD1 as a possible D gene (5 bases). The CDR3 length is 15 residues. V was pared by 4 bases and J by 5 bases, with 17 bases between. Germline CDR1 MNHEY, CDR2 SVGAGI. The CDR3 region has the DNA TGTGCCAGCAGTTTTACCGGGACCTCCTCATATGGCTACACCTTC. Its translation is CASSFTGTSSYGYTF.

The gene calls are TRBV7-6 and TRBJ2-2, with TRBD2 matching over 10 bases. Germline CDR1 is SGHVS and CDR2 is FNYEAQ. The trim removed 1 base at V and 8 bases at J, leaving 7 bases unmatched. The length of the CDR3 is 16 residues. CDR3 nucleotide sequence: TGTGCCAGCAGCTTAGGGGCTAGCGGGAGTTCAGGGGAGCTGTTTTTT. It specifies CASSLGASGSSGELFF.

This clonotype appeared a few times. The genes are TRBV5-4 and TRBJ2-5, with D maybe TRBD1 (5 bases). The CDR3 consists of 14 residues. The V end lost 0 bases, the J end lost 3 bases, and 9 bases lay between the germline ends. Germline V lookup: CDR1 SGHNT, CDR2 YYREEE (reference sequence). This CDR3 reads CASSLVTQEETQYF. As DNA, the CDR3 is TGTGCCAGCAGCTTGGTGACACAGGAAGAGACCCAGTACTTC. Looking up the rest from reference TRBV5-4 and TRBJ2-5 gives the full variable domain: ETGVTQSPTHLIKTRGQQVTLRCSSQSGHNTVSWYQQALGQGPQFIFQYYREEENGRGNFPPRFSGLQFPNYSSELNVNALELDDSALYLCASSLVTQEETQYFGPGTRLLVL.

As for this clonotype: The junction shows a germline mismatch at one end, possibly a read error. The rearrangement uses TRBV5-3 and TRBJ1-1; 7 bases map to TRBD1. TRBV5-3 is known as an ORF, though its function is uncertain. This CDR3 has 15 residues. The CDR3 DNA sequence: TGTGCCAGCAGCTTGTCGTACAGGGGCTTGGCTGAAGCTTTCTTT. Its translation: CASSLSYRGLAEAFF.

This chain joins TRBV14 and TRBJ2-3; tentative D call: TRBD2 (5 bases). The V end lost 1 base, the J end lost 4 bases, and 15 bases lay between the germline ends. The CDR3 is 16 amino acids. Germline assignment: CDR1 SGHDN and CDR2 FVKESK. CDR3 nucleotide sequence: TGTGCCAGCAGCCAAGGAGTAGGAGGTCTTGCAGATACGCAGTATTTT. Amino acids: CASSQGVGGLADTQYF.

This rearrangement joins TRBV14 to TRBJ1-2; 12 bases map to TRBD1. V was pared by 2 bases and J by 5 bases, with 9 bases of the junction left unmatched. Germline CDR1 is SGHDN and CDR2 is FVKESK. The CDR3 sequence is 17 residues long. This CDR3 reads CASSQTGTGGRRYGYTF. The CDR3 nucleotides read TGTGCCAGCAGCCAAACCGGGACAGGGGGCCGTAGGTATGGCTACACCTTC.

The V and J genes are TRBV5-1 and TRBJ2-1, with TRBD1 identical over 8 bases. Germline CDR1 is SGHRS and CDR2 is YFSETQ. This CDR3 has 14 amino acids. V gave up 4 bases and J gave up 9 bases; unmatched junction bases: 9. CDR3 amino acids: CASSEQGVSGEQFF. Here the CDR3 DNA reads TGCGCCAGCAGCGAACAGGGGGTGAGCGGTGAGCAGTTCTTC.

This sequence joins TRBV27 and TRBJ1-2; possible D gene TRBD1, 6 bases. V lost 3 bases, J lost 7 bases, and 18 bases lay in between. The CDR3 loop spans 15 amino acids. Per germline, CDR1 MNHEY and CDR2 SMNVEV (reference sequence). CDR3 DNA: TGTGCCAGCAGTTTGGGGAAGGGGGGCGAACGTGGCTACACCTTC. Its translation: CASSLGKGGERGYTF.

This clonotype has a handful of counts. The chain is built from TRBV6-1 and TRBJ1-1; D is uncertain. The CDR3 spans 14 residues. Germline V CDR1 and CDR2: MNHNS, SASEGT. V was clipped by 1 base and J by 1 base, with 7 bases between them. The CDR3 DNA reads TGTGCCAGCAGTGAAGGACGGAAGAACACTGAAGCTTTCTTT. It translates to CASSEGRKNTEAFF.

The chain carries TRBV2 and TRBJ2-7; D might be TRBD1 (5 bases). V was trimmed by 4 bases and J by 3 bases, leaving 13 bases between them. The CDR3 is 14 residues long. Germline-derived CDR1 and CDR2 are SNHLY and FYNNEI. The DNA for the CDR3 is TGTGCCAGCAGTGCAAACAGGCGAAACTACGAGCAGTACTTC. Its protein product is CASSANRRNYEQYF.